This TCR beta chain emerged from a study of OX40 agonist ivuxolimab in advanced cancers. V lost 0 bases to trimming and J lost 4 bases; unmatched junction nucleotides: 6. This CDR3 spans 16 amino acids. Germline values: CDR1 GTSNPN, CDR2 SVGIG (reference sequence). Some clones are missing from TCRdb's copy, which holds only in-frame ones; the method was immunoSEQ multiplex PCR. The table lists about 96,000 clones, 90% of them singletons. The sample consisted of CD4+ or CD8+ T cells sorted from blood, taken in a trial of the OX40 agonist ivuxolimab. The TCR originated in an adult with an advanced solid tumor such as melanoma, head and neck, liver or kidney cancer. This rearrangement joins TRBV30 to TRBJ2-2, with 9 positions matching TRBD2. CDR3 loop: CAWSVLAGSLTGELFF. CDR3 sequence (DNA): TGTGCCTGGAGTGTACTAGCGGGCTCCCTCACCGGGGAGCTGTTTTTT. The full variable domain, completed using reference TRBV30 and TRBJ2-2, is SQTIHQWPATLVQPVGSPLSLECTVEGTSNPNLYWYRQAAGRGLQLLFYSVGIGQISSEVPQNLSASRPQDRQFILSSKKLLLSDSGFYLCAWSVLAGSLTGELFFGEGSRLTVL.